This passage covers 16 T cell receptor beta chains from one sample sequenced in a study of shared clonotypes between healthy human individuals (TCRdb year 2020). CD8 naive samples were CD45RO-negative cells positively selected for CCR7, giving a CD45RA+CCR7+ population that excluded TemRA cells. Library preparation used the immunoSEQ multiplex PCR assay. Entries here come from immuneACCESS through TCRdb and include only in-frame sequences with V and J called. Some clones fail to appear in such tables; in the studies checked, an unresolved V gene covers under half of the shortfall, and the cause of the remainder is unknown. The sample table lists hundreds of thousands of clones, roughly 95% of them with a count of one. In total, the top ten clones hold approximately 0.11% of the sample. Sample: naive CD8+ T cells sorted from blood. Explained via the paper, the cell subset or site label denotes: CD45RA+CCR7+. The receptor set was obtained from a woman aged 25 to 45 in good health.

The V call is TRBV14, the J call TRBJ2-1, with 12 bases lining up with TRBD2. The CDR3 spans 15 residues. Germline loops: CDR1 SGHDN, CDR2 FVKESK. V lost 2 bases to trimming and J lost 4 bases; unmatched junction nucleotides: 0. DNA of the CDR3: TGTGCCAGCAGCCAACTAGCGGGAGGGTACAATGAGCAGTTCTTC. The encoded protein is CASSQLAGGYNEQFF.

In DNA form, the CDR3 reads TGTGCCAGCGGGAGGGGACTGTCCTACAATGAGCAGTTCTTC. Translated, it gives CASGRGLSYNEQFF. The rearrangement links TRBV27 to TRBJ2-1, with 7 bases lining up with TRBD2. The CDR3 is made up of 14 amino acids. CDR1 is MNHEY, CDR2 SMNVEV, per germline (reference sequence). V shed 8 bases and J 1 base; nucleotides not matched to a gene: 5.

The V and J genes are TRBV19 and TRBJ1-2, with TRBD1 as a possible D gene (6 bases). CDR1 is LNHDA, CDR2 SQIVND, per germline (reference sequence). This CDR3 is 15 amino acids long. Trimming cost V 1 base and J 2 bases, with 11 bases left between them. The CDR3 reads CASSIGAGANYGYTF. DNA of the CDR3: TGTGCCAGTAGTATAGGCGCAGGGGCGAACTATGGCTACACCTTC. Using reference TRBV19 and TRBJ1-2 for the parts outside the CDR3, the full variable domain is DGGITQSPKYLFRKEGQNVTLSCEQNLNHDAMYWYRQDPGQGLRLIYYSQIVNDFQKGDIAEGYSVSREKKESFPLTVTSAQKNPTAFYLCASSIGAGANYGYTFGSGTRLTVV.

The chain recombines TRBV9 with TRBJ2-1; 11 bases fit TRBD2. V trimming: 5 bases; J trimming: 4 bases; junction bases outside the gene matches: 2. CDR1 and CDR2 from the germline V gene are SGDLS and YYNGEE. CDR3 length equals 14 residues. The CDR3 sequence: CASSSGRAYNEQFF. The CDR3 DNA is TGTGCCAGCAGTAGCGGGAGGGCTTACAATGAGCAGTTCTTC.

The chain uses TRBV19 and TRBJ2-5; 10 positions match TRBD2. Judging by the DNA end, TRBJ2-7 fits better; the J call may be wrong. The CDR3 contains 14 residues. Germline V gene sequence: CDR1 LNHDA, CDR2 SQIVND (reference sequence). The CDR3 reads CASSMGLANYEQYF. The DNA of the CDR3 is TGTGCCAGTAGTATGGGACTAGCGAACTACGAGCAGTACTTC.

The rearrangement uses TRBV7-3 and TRBJ2-1; D remains ambiguous. This CDR3 spans 15 amino acids. Trimming shortened V by 5 bases and J by 3 bases, and 14 bases separated the two germline ends. CDR1 and CDR2 (germline): SGHTA, FQGTGA. CDR3 DNA: TGTGCCAGCAGCCGTATCGAGCGATACTACAATGAGCAGTTCTTC. Translation: CASSRIERYYNEQFF.

The sample holds one count of this clone. The rearrangement uses TRBV6-5 and TRBJ1-5; a possible D gene is TRBD1 (5 bases). This CDR3 region has 15 residues. CDR1 and CDR2 (germline): MNHEY, SVGAGI. Deletions cut 0 bases from V and 6 bases from J, with 12 bases between. This CDR3 is CASSYSGEEGQPQHF. Written as DNA, the CDR3 is TGTGCCAGCAGTTACTCAGGGGAAGAGGGTCAGCCCCAGCATTTT.

J is TRBJ1-1 and V is TRBV28; 8 nucleotides agree with TRBD1. J was trimmed by 4 bases and V by 3 bases; bases with no gene match: 13. The length of the CDR3 is 17 residues. The germline CDR1 and CDR2 sequences are MDHEN and SYDVKM. CDR3 in amino acids: CASSLLRDRRMGTEAFF. CDR3 sequence (DNA): TGTGCCAGCAGTTTGTTGAGGGACAGGAGGATGGGCACTGAAGCTTTCTTT.

This clone was recorded once. This chain joins TRBV29-1 and TRBJ2-1, with 7 positions matching TRBD2. The CDR3 consists of 13 residues. Losses at the gene ends were 1 base for V and 9 bases for J; bases not matched to a gene: 6. Germline CDR1 is SQVTM and CDR2 is ANQGSEA. The CDR3 is CSVEVGAGVEQFF. As DNA, the CDR3 is TGCAGCGTTGAAGTTGGGGCGGGAGTTGAGCAGTTCTTC.

The V gene is TRBV28, the J gene TRBJ2-5; 10 nucleotides agree with TRBD2. This CDR3 has 16 residues. Trimming took 1 base from V and 0 from J; bases not matched to a gene: 2. CDR1 is MDHEN, CDR2 SYDVKM, per germline. In DNA form, the CDR3 reads TGTGCCAGCAGTTTATTAACTAGCGGGAACCAAGAGACCCAGTACTTC. Its protein is CASSLLTSGNQETQYF.

Concerning this clone itself: The same CDR3 can be traced to other DNA sequences in this sample. The chain carries TRBV27 and TRBJ2-7; D ambiguous. This CDR3 is 12 amino acids long. Germline values: CDR1 MNHEY, CDR2 SMNVEV (reference sequence). Trimming shortened V by 2 bases and J by 4 bases, and 6 bases separated the two germline ends. CDR3 nucleotide sequence: TGTGCCAGCAGTTTAGACGGGTACGAGCAGTACTTC. It yields the protein CASSLDGYEQYF.

This clone was seen just once. The V and J genes are TRBV6-7 and TRBJ2-7; the match to TRBD1 covers 7 bases. TRBV6-7 qualifies as an ORF whose function is uncertain. Trimming cost V 0 bases and J 2 bases; bases outside gene matches: 1. The CDR3 loop spans 14 amino acids. The DNA for the CDR3 is TGTGCCAGCAGTTACTCGAGGGGGCCCTACGAGCAGTACTTC. It yields the protein CASSYSRGPYEQYF.

The V gene is TRBV27, the J gene TRBJ2-1, with 8 bases identical to TRBD2. The CDR3 covers 15 residues. CDR1 MNHEY and CDR2 SMNVEV come from the germline V gene (reference sequence). V was clipped by 5 bases and J by 7 bases; unmatched bases: 10. The CDR3 protein is CASSPELAERNEQFF. DNA of the CDR3: TGTGCCAGCAGTCCGGAACTAGCGGAGAGGAATGAGCAGTTCTTC.

The J gene is TRBJ1-1, the V gene TRBV2; the D gene is possibly TRBD1 (5 bases). V was pared by 5 bases and J by 4 bases, with 8 bases between. Germline V gives CDR1 SNHLY, CDR2 FYNNEI. The CDR3 runs 12 residues. The CDR3 region is CASSQRGTEAFF. DNA for the CDR3: TGTGCCAGCAGTCAGAGGGGCACTGAAGCTTTCTTT.

The rearrangement links TRBV6-7 to TRBJ2-3, with 7 bases matching TRBD1. TRBV6-7 belongs to the ORF category, with a function that is uncertain. Trimming removed 6 bases from V and 4 bases from J; junction bases left unmatched: 7. CDR3 length: 14 residues. The CDR3 sequence is CASRRQGCADTQYF. CDR3 DNA sequence: TGTGCCAGCAGGCGACAGGGTTGCGCAGATACGCAGTATTTT.

This rearrangement joins TRBV7-9 to TRBJ2-7; D is unclear. V was shortened by 5 bases and J by 2 bases, with 10 bases between the two germline ends. Germline V gene sequence: CDR1 SEHNR, CDR2 FQNEAQ (reference sequence). The CDR3 contains 13 residues. The CDR3: CASSEPGAYEQYF. CDR3 nucleotide sequence: TGTGCCAGCAGCGAGCCGGGTGCCTACGAGCAGTACTTC.